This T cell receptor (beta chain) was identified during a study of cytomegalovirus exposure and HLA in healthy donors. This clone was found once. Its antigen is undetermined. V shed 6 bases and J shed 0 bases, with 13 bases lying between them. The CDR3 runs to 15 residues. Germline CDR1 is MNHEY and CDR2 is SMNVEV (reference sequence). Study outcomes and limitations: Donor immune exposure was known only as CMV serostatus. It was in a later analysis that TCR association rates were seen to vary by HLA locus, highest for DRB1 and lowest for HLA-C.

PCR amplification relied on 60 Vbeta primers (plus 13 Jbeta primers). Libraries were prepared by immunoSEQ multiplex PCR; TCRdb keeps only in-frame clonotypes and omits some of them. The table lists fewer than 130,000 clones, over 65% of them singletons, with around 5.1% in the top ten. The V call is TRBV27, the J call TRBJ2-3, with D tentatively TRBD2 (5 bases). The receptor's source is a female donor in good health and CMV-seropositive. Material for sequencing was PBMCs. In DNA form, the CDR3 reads TGTGCCAGCAGACACGGGAAGTCTAGCACAGATACGCAGTATTTT. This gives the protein CASRHGKSSTDTQYF.